One sample yielded the 5 T cell receptor beta chains listed below, sequenced in a study of tumor and adjacent non-tumor tissue in lung cancer. TCRbeta libraries were built with three rounds of nested PCR, modified from ARM-PCR. Each CDR3 protein gets one entry after TCRdb re-called the multiplex PCR reads with MiXCR. The sample carries more than 55,000 distinct CDR3 sequences, about 61% recorded once. This sample's RNA came from whole unsorted tissue. This non-tumor lung sample came from over 3 cm beyond the tumor edge. The specimen was distant non-tumor lung tissue. The receptors come from an older man with non-small cell lung cancer.

This clonotype came up once. A much larger clone lies one base from this, so it may be a read error. The chain uses TRBV7-8 and TRBJ2-7; no firm D call. Germline values: CDR1 SGHVS, CDR2 FQNEAQ. The CDR3 totals 12 residues. CDR3 coding DNA: TGTGCCAGCAGCTTAGTGGTATACGAGCACTACTTC. This sequence encodes CASSLVVYEHYF.

This clonotype was observed a few times. The CDR3 does not end in the conserved phenylalanine or tryptophan, so this is likely a read error. This rearrangement joins TRBV30 to TRBJ2-2; the D gene is possibly TRBD1 (6 bases). CDR1 and CDR2 (germline): GTSNPN, SVGIG (reference sequence). The CDR3 totals 15 residues. Here the CDR3 DNA reads TGTGCCTGGAGTGTACGTAACAGGGCGGCCGGGGAACTGTTTTGT. Protein: CAWSVRNRAAGELFC.

The chain links TRBV11-2 to TRBJ2-6; TRBD2 agrees at 8 bases. Germline V gene data show CDR1 as SGHAT and CDR2 as FQNNGV. The CDR3 covers 17 residues. Trimming at V came to 4 bases and at J to 9 bases, leaving 14 bases not matched to a gene. The CDR3 DNA sequence: TGTGCCAGCAGCTCCCGGGGGGGTAGCTCCTGGGTCAACGTCCTGACTTTC. Translation gives CASSSRGGSSWVNVLTF.

By share, this clonotype ranks as medium-sized. CDR3 bases: TGTGCCAGCAGCCATGGATACGAGCAGTACTTC. Protein sequence: CASSHGYEQYF. This sequence joins TRBV4-2 and TRBJ2-7; no firm D call. Germline V CDR1 and CDR2: LGHNA, YNFKEQ. Trimming left V 3 bases short and J 4 bases short, with 4 bases between. This CDR3 has 11 residues.

On this clonotype: A junction end diverges from the germline sequence, so it may reflect a read error. The V and J genes are TRBV29-1 and TRBJ2-4; a possible D gene is TRBD2 (5 bases). CDR1 is SQVTM, CDR2 ANQGSEA, per germline. The CDR3 length is 14 residues. This CDR3 reads CSVGACTAKNIQYF. CDR3 DNA: TGTAGCGTTGGTGCCTGCACTGCCAAAAACATTCAGTACTTC.